This note documents a single T cell receptor beta chain sequence. Its antigen is unknown. Mismatch with germline at one junction end may stem from a read error. This record belongs to a study of post-analysis software for immune sequencing data. In the study overall: As for disease course, relapsing-remitting, secondary progressive and progressive-relapsing multiple sclerosis were all included.

Overall study findings and caveats: Higher frequency in patients than in controls was seen for about five TRBV segments, with TRBV5-6, TRBV5-1 and TRBV20-1 among them. Co-batched samples clustered tightly together by F measure. Those with multiple sclerosis, the patient group, showed significantly lower normalized Chao1 diversity than controls.

The TCR beta cDNA libraries carried unique molecular identifiers. Input populations of about 1 to 11 million T cells gave rise to a few hundred thousand cDNA molecules. In TCRdb, the PCR reads were re-called with MiXCR into one record per CDR3 protein. The sample shows around 260,000 distinct CDR3 sequences, 30% to 45% of them seen only once. In germline, CDR1 is SGHDT, CDR2 YYEEEE. The CDR3 contains 14 residues. The TCR was taken from a girl aged 5-17 years with multiple sclerosis. The rearrangement joins TRBV5-6 to TRBJ1-6; TRBD1 might be the D (5 bases). Sequencing was done on a sample of blood. CDR3 nucleotides: TGTGCCGGCAGCCCGGGACCCTATAATTCACCCCTCCACTTT. Translation: CAGSPGPYNSPLHF.